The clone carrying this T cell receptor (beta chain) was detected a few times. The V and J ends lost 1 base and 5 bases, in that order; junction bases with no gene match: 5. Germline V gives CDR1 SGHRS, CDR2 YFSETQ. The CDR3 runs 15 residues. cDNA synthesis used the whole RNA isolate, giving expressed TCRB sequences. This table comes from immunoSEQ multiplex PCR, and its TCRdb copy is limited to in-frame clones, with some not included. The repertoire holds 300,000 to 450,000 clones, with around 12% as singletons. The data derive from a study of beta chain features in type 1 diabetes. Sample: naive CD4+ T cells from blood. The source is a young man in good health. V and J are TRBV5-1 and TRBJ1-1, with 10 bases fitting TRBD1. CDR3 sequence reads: CASSLWGQGTTEAFF. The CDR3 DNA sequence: TGCGCCAGCAGCTTGTGGGGACAGGGGACAACTGAAGCTTTCTTT.